This T cell receptor beta chain was sequenced for a study of T cells after yellow fever vaccination. TCR cDNA was made by 5'RACE template switching, adding a universal primer site and UMIs. TCRdb reprocessed the 5' RACE reads with MiXCR, giving one entry per CDR3 protein. The sample carries under 150,000 distinct CDR3 sequences, 6.5% to 8.5% recorded once. Germline V gene data show CDR1 as SGHNT and CDR2 as YYREEE (reference sequence). This CDR3 contains 15 residues. V lost 7 bases and J lost 4, with 19 bases in between. Study-wide points: Though it reached lower strength, the secondary response hit its peak faster, day 5 versus 15.

As for this clonotype: Its antigen is unknown.

This TCR came from a young man who received the YFV17D yellow fever vaccine. The sample here was CD4+ T cells sorted from PBMCs, taken 5 days after the yellow fever booster vaccination. The chain combines TRBV5-4 with TRBJ2-3; D unclear. The CDR3 sequence: CASATLTATADTQYF. The CDR3, as DNA: TGTGCCAGCGCTACCCTCACCGCTACCGCAGATACGCAGTATTTT.